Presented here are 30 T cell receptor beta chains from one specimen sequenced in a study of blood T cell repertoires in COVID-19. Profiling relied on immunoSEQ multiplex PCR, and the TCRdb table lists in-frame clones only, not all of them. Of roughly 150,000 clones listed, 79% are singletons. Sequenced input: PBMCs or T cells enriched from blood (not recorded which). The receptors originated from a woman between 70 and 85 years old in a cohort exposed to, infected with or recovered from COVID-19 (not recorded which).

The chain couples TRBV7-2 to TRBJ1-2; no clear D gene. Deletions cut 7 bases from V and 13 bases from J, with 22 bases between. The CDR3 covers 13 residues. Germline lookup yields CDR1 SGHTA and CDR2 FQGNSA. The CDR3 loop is CASTQGRGQLVTF. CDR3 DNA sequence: TGTGCCAGCACCCAAGGCCGTGGGCAATTGGTCACCTTC.

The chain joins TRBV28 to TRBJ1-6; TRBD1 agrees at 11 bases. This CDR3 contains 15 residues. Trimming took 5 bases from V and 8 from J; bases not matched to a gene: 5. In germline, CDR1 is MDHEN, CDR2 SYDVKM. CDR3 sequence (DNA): TGTGCCAGCAGTCCGACGGGACAGGGGGATTCACCCCTCCACTTT. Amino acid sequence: CASSPTGQGDSPLHF.

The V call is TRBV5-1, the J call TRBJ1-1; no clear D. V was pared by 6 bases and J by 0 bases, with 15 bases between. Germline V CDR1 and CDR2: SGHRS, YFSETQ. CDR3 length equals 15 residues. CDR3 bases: TGCGCCAGCAACCCCGGGGTAGGGTTGAACACTGAAGCTTTCTTT. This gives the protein CASNPGVGLNTEAFF.

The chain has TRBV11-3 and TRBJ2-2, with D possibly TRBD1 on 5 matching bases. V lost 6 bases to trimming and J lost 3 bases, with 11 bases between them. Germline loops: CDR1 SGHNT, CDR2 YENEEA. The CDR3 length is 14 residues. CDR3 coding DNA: TGTGCCAGCAGAGTAGACAGTTACACCGGGGAGCTGTTTTTT. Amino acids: CASRVDSYTGELFF.

The CDR3 spells CAISGLAGVNYGYTF. The CDR3 nucleotides are TGTGCCATCAGTGGTCTGGCAGGGGTTAACTATGGCTACACCTTC. This chain connects TRBV10-3 to TRBJ1-2; D may be TRBD1 (6 bases). Trimming shortened V by 4 bases and J by 1 base, and 13 bases separated the two germline ends. The CDR3 contains 15 residues. CDR1 is ENHRY, CDR2 SYGVKD, per germline.

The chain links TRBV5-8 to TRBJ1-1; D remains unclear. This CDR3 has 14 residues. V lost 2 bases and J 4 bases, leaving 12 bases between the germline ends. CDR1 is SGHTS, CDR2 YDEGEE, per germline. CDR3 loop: CASSFPAVSTEAFF. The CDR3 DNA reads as TGTGCCAGCAGCTTTCCGGCGGTTAGCACTGAAGCTTTCTTT.

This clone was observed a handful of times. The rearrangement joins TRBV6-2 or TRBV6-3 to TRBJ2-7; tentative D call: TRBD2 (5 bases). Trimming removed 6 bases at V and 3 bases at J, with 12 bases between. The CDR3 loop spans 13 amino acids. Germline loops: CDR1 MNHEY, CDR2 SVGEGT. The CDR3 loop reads CASSRGPGYEQYF. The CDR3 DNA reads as TGTGCCAGCAGCCGAGGGCCGGGCTACGAGCAGTACTTC.

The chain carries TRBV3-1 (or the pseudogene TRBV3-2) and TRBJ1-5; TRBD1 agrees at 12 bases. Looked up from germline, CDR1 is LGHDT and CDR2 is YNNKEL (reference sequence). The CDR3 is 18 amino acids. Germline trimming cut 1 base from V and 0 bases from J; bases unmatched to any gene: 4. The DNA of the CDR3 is TGTGCCAGCAGCCAAGGGTGGGACAGGGGGCTTAGCAATCAGCCCCAGCATTTT. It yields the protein CASSQGWDRGLSNQPQHF.

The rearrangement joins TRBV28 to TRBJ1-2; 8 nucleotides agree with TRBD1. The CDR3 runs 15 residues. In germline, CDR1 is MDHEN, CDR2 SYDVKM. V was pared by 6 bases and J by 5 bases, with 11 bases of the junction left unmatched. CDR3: CASSQPGTGHYGYTF. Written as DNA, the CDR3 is TGTGCCAGCAGCCAACCCGGGACAGGACATTATGGCTACACCTTC.

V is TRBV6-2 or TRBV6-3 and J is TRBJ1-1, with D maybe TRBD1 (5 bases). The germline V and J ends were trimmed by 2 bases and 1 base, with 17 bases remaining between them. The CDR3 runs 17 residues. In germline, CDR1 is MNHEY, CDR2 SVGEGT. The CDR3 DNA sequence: TGTGCCAGCAGTTACAGGGACTCCCCCACCTGGAACACTGAAGCTTTCTTT. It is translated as CASSYRDSPTWNTEAFF.

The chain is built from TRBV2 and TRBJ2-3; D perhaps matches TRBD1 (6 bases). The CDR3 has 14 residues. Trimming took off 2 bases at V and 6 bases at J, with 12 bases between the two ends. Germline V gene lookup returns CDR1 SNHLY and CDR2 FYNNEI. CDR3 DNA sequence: TGTGCCAGCAGTGAAAGGGGGAGTTGGGATACGCAGTATTTT. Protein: CASSERGSWDTQYF.

This CDR3 reads CASTPLRLAAVKSEQFF. The DNA for the CDR3 is TGTGCCAGCACCCCTCTCCGGCTAGCTGCAGTTAAGAGTGAGCAGTTCTTC. The genes are TRBV7-8 and TRBJ2-1; D is perhaps TRBD2 (5 bases). V shed 7 bases and J shed 9 bases, with 28 bases lying between them. Germline CDR1 SGHVS, CDR2 FQNEAQ. The CDR3 sequence is 17 residues long.

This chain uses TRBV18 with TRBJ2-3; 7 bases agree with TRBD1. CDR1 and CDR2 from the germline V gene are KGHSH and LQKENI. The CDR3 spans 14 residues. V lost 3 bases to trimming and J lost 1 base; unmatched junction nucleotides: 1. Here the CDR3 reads CASSPGTGTDTQYF. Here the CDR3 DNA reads TGTGCCAGCTCACCGGGGACAGGCACAGATACGCAGTATTTT. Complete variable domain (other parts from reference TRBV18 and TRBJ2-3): NAGVMQNPRHLVRRRGQEARLRCSPMKGHSHVYWYRQLPEEGLKFMVYLQKENIIDESGMPKERFSAEFPKEGPSILRIQQVVRGDSAAYFCASSPGTGTDTQYFGPGTRLTVL.

The CDR3 is CASSQDVTGVLSIQYF. In nucleotides, the CDR3 is TGCGCCAGCAGCCAAGATGTGACAGGGGTCTTGAGCATTCAGTACTTC. The gene calls are TRBV4-1 and TRBJ2-4; 8 bases line up with TRBD1. Germline CDR1 and CDR2: MGHRA and YSYEKL. This CDR3 spans 16 amino acids. V lost 0 bases and J lost 9; bases outside the gene matches: 10.

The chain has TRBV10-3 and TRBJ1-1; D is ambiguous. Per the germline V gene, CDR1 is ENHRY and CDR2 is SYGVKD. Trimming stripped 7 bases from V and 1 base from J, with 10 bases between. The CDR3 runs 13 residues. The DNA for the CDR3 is TGTGCCATCACCGAGGATCAGAACACTGAAGCTTTCTTT. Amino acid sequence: CAITEDQNTEAFF.

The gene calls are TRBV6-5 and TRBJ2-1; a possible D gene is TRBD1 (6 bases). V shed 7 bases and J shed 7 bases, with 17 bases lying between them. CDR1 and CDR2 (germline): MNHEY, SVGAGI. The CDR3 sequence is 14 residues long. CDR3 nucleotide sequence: TGTGCCAGCACTGCCTCCCCAAGGGGGAATGAGCAGTTCTTC. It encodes CASTASPRGNEQFF.

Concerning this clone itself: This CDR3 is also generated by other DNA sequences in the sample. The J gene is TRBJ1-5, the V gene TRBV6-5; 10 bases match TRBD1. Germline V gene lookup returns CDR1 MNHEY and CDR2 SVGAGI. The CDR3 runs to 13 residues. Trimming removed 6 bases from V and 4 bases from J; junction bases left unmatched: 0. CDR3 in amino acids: CASRGQGNQPQHF. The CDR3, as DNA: TGTGCCAGCAGGGGACAGGGGAATCAGCCCCAGCATTTT.

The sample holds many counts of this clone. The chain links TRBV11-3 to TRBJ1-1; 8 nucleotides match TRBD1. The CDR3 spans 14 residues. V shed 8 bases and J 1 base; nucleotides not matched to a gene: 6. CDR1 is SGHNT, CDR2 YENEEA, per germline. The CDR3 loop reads CASRQGRTNTEAFF. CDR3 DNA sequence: TGTGCCAGCCGACAGGGGCGGACGAACACTGAAGCTTTCTTT. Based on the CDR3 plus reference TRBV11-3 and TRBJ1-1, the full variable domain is EAGVVQSPRYKIIEKKQPVAFWCNPISGHNTLYWYLQNLGQGPELLIRYENEEAVDDSQLPKDRFSAERLKGVDSTLKIQPAELGDSAVYLCASRQGRTNTEAFFGQGTRLTVV.

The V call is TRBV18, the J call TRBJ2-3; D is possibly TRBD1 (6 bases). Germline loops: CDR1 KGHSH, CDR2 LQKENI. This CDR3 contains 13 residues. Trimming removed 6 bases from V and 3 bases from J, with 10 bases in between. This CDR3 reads CASSTDRTDTQYF. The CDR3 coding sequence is TGTGCCAGCTCTACTGACAGGACAGATACGCAGTATTTT.

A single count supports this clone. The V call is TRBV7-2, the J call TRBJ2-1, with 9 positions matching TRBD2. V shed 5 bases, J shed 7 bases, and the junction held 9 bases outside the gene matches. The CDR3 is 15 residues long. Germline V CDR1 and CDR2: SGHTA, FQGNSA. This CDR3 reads CASSPFSGSGNEQFF. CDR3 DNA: TGTGCCAGCAGCCCCTTTAGCGGGAGCGGAAATGAGCAGTTCTTC.

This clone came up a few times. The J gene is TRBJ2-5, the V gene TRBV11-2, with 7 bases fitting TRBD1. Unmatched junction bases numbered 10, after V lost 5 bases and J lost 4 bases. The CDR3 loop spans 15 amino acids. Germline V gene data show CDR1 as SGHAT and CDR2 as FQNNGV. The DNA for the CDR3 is TGTGCCAGCAGCCCGACAGGGTTCGGTTCAGAGACCCAGTACTTC. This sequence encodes CASSPTGFGSETQYF.

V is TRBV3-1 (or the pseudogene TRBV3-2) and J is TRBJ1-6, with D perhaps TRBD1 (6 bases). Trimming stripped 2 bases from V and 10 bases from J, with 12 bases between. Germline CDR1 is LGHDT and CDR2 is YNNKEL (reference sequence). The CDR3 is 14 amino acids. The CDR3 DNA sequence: TGTGCCAGCAGCCAAACAGGGTCCCGATCACCCCTCCACTTT. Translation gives CASSQTGSRSPLHF.

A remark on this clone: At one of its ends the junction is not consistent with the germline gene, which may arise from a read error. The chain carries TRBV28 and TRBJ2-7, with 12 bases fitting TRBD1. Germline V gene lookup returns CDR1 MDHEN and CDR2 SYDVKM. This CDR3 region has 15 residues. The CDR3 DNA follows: TGTGCCAGCAGGCCCGGGACAGGGGGCGCAATACACCCCCATTTC. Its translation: CASRPGTGGAIHPHF.

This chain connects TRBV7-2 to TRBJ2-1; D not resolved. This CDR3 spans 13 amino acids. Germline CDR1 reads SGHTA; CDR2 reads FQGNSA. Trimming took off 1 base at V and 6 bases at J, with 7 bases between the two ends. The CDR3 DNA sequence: TGTGCCAGCAGCTTAGGACACCCCAATGAGCAGTTCTTC. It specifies CASSLGHPNEQFF.

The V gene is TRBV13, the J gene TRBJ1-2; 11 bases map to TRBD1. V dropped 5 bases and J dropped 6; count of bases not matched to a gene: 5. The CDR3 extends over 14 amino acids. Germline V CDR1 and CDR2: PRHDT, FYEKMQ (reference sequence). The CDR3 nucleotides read TGTGCCAGCAGCCCCCGGACAGGGGGCGATGGCTACACCTTC. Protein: CASSPRTGGDGYTF. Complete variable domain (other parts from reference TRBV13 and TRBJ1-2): AAGVIQSPRHLIKEKRETATLKCYPIPRHDTVYWYQQGPGQDPQFLISFYEKMQSDKGSIPDRFSAQQFSDYHSELNMSSLELGDSALYFCASSPRTGGDGYTFGSGTRLTVV.

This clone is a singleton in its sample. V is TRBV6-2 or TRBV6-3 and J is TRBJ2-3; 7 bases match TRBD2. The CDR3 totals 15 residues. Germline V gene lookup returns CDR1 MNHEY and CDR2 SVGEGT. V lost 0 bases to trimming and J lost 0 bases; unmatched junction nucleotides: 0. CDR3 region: CASSYSLASTDTQYF. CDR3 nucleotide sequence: TGTGCCAGCAGTTACTCACTAGCGAGCACAGATACGCAGTATTTT.

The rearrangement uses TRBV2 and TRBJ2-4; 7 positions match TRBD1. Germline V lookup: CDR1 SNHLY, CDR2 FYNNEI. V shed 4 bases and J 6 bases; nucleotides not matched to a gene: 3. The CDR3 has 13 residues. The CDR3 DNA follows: TGTGCCAGCAGTGGAGGGGGCGGAAACATTCAGTACTTC. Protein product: CASSGGGGNIQYF.

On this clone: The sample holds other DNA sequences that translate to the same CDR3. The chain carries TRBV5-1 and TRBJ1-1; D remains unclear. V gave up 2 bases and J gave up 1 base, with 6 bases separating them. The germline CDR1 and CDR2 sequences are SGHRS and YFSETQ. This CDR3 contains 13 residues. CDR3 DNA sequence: TGCGCCAGCAGCTTCGAGGGGAACACTGAAGCTTTCTTT. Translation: CASSFEGNTEAFF.

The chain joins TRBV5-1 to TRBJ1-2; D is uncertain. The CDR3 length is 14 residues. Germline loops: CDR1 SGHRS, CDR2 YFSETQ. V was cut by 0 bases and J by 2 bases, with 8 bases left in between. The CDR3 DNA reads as TGCGCCAGCAGCTTGGGAACAACGAACTATGGCTACACCTTC. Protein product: CASSLGTTNYGYTF.

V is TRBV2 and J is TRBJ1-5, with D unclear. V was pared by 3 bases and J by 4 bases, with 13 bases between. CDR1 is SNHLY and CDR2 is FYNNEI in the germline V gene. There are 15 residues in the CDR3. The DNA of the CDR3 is TGTGCCAGCAGTGAGGGAGCTTTCGTAAATCAGCCCCAGCATTTT. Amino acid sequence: CASSEGAFVNQPQHF.